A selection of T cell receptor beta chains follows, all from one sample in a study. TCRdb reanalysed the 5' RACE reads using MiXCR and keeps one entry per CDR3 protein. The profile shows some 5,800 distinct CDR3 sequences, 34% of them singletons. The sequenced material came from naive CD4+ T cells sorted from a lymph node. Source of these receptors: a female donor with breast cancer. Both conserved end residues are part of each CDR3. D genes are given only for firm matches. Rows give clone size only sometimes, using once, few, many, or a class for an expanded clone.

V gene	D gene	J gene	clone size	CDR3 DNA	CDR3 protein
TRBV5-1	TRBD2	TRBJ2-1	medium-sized	TGCGCCAGCAGCCCTACTAGCGGGGCCTCTAATGAGCAGTTCTTC	CASSPTSGASNEQFF
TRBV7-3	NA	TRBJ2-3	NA	TGTGCCAGCAGCTTAAGACCTCCAGGGAGCACAGATACGCAGTATTTT	CASSLRPPGSTDTQYF
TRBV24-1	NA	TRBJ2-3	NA	TGTGCCACCGGCCGGGCAGATACGCAGTATTTT	CATGRADTQYF
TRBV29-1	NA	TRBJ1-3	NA	TGCAGCGCTCAGACAGGCTCTGGAAACACCATATATTTT	CSAQTGSGNTIYF
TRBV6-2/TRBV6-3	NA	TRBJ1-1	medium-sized	TGTGCCACCCGAACAGCGAACACTGAAGCTTTCTTT	CATRTANTEAFF
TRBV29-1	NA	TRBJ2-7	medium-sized	TGCAGCGTCAGGGGACCCGGGACTAATTCTGAGCAGTACTTC	CSVRGPGTNSEQYF
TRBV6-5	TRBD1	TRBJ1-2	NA	TGTGCCAGCAGTTACGACAGGGATGATGGCTACACCTTC	CASSYDRDDGYTF
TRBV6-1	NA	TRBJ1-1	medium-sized	TGTGCCAGCAGTGAAGCCTTCACAGGGAACACTGAAGCTTTCTTT	CASSEAFTGNTEAFF
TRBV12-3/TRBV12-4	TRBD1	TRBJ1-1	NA	TGTGCCAGCAGTCTCAGGGGGCCCTTGAACACTGAAGCTTTCTTT	CASSLRGPLNTEAFF
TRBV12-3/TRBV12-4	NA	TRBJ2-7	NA	TGTGCCAGCAGTTGTCTCTACGAGCAGTACTTC	CASSCLYEQYF
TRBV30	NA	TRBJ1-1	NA	TGTGCCTGGAGCGCCGGGAGGGCCGGGAACACTGAAGCTTTCTTT	CAWSAGRAGNTEAFF
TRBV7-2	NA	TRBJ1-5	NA	TGTGCCAGCAGCCGGGCATGGGATCAGCCCCAGCATTTT	CASSRAWDQPQHF